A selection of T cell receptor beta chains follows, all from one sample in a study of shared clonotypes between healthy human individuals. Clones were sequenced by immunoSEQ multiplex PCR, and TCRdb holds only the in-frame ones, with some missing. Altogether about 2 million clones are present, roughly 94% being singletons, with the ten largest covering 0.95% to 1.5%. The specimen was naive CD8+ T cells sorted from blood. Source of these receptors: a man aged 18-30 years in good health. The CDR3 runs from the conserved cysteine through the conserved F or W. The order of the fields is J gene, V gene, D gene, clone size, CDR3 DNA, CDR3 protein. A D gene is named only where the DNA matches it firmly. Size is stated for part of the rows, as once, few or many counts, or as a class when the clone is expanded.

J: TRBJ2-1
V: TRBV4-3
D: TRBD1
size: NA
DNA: TGCGCCAGCAGCCTTCACCGGGACAGGGGCTATGAGCAGTTCTTC
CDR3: CASSLHRDRGYEQFF

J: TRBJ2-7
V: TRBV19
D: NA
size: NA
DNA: TGTGCCAGTAGTATGGACCTCTCCTACGAGCAGTACTTC
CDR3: CASSMDLSYEQYF

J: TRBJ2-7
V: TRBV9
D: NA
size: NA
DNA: TGTGCCAGCAGCCAAGGCAGTGGGATCTCCTACGAGCAGTACTTC
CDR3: CASSQGSGISYEQYF

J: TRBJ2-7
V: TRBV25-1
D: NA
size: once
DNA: TGTGCCAGCAGTGAATTCTATTACGAGCAGTACTTC
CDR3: CASSEFYYEQYF

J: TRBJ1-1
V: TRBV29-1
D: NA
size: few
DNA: TGCAGCGAAGGGGCCTACACTGAAGCTTTCTTT
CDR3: CSEGAYTEAFF

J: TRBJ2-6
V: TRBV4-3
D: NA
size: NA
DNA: TGCGCCAGCAGCCAACCAATACCTGGGGCCAACGTCCTGACTTTC
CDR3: CASSQPIPGANVLTF

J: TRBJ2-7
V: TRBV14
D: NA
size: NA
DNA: TGTGCCAGCAGCCAACGATCAGGGAGTGAGCTGACCGAGCAGTACTTC
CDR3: CASSQRSGSELTEQYF

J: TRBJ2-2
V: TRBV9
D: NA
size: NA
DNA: TGTGCCAGCAGCCTAGGAGGCGGCGGGGAGCTGTTTTTT
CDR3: CASSLGGGGELFF

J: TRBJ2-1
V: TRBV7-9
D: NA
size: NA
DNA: TGTGCCAGCAGCGACGGAGGGGCTAGATTCAATGAGCAGTTCTTC
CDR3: CASSDGGARFNEQFF

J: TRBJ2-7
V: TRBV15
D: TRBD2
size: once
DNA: TGTGCCACTTCCGAGGGGCCCGGGGGGTCCTACGAGCAGTACTTC
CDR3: CATSEGPGGSYEQYF

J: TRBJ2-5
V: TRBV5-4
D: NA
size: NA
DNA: TGTGCCAGCAGCTTCACTCCCGGGCCCCAAGAGACCCAGTACTTC
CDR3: CASSFTPGPQETQYF

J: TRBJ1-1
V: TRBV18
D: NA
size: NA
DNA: TGTGCCAGCTCACCCACACGGGGCGAAAGGGCTGAAGCTTTCTTT
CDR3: CASSPTRGERAEAFF

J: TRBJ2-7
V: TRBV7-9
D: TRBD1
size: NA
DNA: TGTGCCAGCAGCGCCGGACAGGGATCCTACGAGCAGTACTTC
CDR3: CASSAGQGSYEQYF